This T cell receptor (beta chain) originates from a study of lymphopenia after photon versus proton radiotherapy. General study points: Relative stability marked proton patients; photon patients lost diversity and naive cells. Authors raise, but do not show, better survival with proton therapy.

Here immunoSEQ multiplex PCR was the method, and the copy in TCRdb shows in-frame clones only, minus some. The table records 55,000 to 75,000 clones, approximately 91% of them present only once. A note on this clone: What it binds is unknown.

Germline V gene data show CDR1 as SGHRS and CDR2 as YFSETQ. Trimming removed 0 bases at V and 1 base at J, with 10 bases between. There are 15 residues in the CDR3. This specimen was peripheral blood, taken from a patient treated with photon-based radiotherapy. This sequence originates from a woman in her 70s with pancreatic cancer. V usage is TRBV5-1 and J usage is TRBJ2-5, with TRBD1 as a possible D gene (5 bases). As DNA, the CDR3 is TGCGCCAGCAGCTTGGCGCGCGACAGCCAAGAGACCCAGTACTTC. Translating it yields CASSLARDSQETQYF.